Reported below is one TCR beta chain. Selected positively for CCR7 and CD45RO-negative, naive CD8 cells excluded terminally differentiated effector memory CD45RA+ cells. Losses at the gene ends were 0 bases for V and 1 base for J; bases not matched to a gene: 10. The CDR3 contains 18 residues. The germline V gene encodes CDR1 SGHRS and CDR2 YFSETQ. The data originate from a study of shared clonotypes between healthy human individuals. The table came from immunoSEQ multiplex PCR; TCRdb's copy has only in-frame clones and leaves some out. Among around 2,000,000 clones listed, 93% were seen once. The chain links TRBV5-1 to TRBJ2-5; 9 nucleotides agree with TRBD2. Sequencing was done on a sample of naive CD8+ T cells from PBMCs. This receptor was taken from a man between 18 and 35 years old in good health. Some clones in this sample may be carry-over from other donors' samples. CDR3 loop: CASSLGAGGPYSQETQYF. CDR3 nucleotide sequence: TGCGCCAGCAGCTTGGGTGCGGGAGGGCCGTACAGCCAAGAGACCCAGTACTTC.